This entry features one T cell receptor (beta chain) sequence. The sample comes from a study of T cells expressing NK-cell markers. It was by 5'RACE template switching with UMIs that TCR beta cDNA was made. TCRdb reprocessed the 5' RACE reads, with one entry per CDR3 protein and no DNA. The sample includes fewer than 550,000 distinct CDR3 sequences. The CDR3 contains 14 residues. Per germline, CDR1 DFQATT and CDR2 SNEGSKA (reference sequence). Sample: blood T cells: a sorted CD56 or NKG2C T cell subset, CD4+ or CD8+ T cells, or bulk PBMC T cells (not recorded which). The TCR was taken from a woman in her forties or fifties in good health. The chain has TRBV20-1 and TRBJ2-1. CDR3 sequence: CSAREDHSYNEQFF.